This T cell receptor (beta chain) came from a study of control samples from healthy donors and cancer patients. The germline V and J ends were trimmed by 6 bases and 1 base, with 15 bases remaining between them. The CDR3 length is 15 residues. In germline, CDR1 is MNHEY, CDR2 SVGAGI. This table comes from immunoSEQ multiplex PCR, and its TCRdb copy is limited to in-frame clones, with some not included. The repertoire holds approximately 76,000 clones, with around 80% as singletons. The sample was PBMCs. The rearrangement uses TRBV6-5 and TRBJ1-1; D unresolved. The origin of this receptor is a man in his 60s with head and neck cancer. CDR3 nucleotides: TGTGCCAGCAGACCTCGCCTATTAGGGAACACTGAAGCTTTCTTT. It encodes CASRPRLLGNTEAFF.